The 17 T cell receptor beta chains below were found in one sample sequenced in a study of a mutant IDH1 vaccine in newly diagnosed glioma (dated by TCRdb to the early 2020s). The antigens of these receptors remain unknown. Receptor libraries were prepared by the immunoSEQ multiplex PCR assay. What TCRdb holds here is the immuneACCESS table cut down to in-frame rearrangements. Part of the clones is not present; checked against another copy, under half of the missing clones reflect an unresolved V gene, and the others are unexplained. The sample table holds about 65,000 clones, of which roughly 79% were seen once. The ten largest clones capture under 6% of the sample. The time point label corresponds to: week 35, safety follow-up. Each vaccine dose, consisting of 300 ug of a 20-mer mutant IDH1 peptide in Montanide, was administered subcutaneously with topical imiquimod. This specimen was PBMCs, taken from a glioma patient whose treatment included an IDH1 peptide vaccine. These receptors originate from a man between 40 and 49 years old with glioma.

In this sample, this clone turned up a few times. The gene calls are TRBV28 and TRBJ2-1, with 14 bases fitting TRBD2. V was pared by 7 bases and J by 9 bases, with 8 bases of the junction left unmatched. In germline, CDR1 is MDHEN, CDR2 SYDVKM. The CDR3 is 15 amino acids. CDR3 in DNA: TGTGCCAGCAAAAGGTTCGGGACTAGCGGGAGTGAGCAGTTCTTC. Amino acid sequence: CASKRFGTSGSEQFF.

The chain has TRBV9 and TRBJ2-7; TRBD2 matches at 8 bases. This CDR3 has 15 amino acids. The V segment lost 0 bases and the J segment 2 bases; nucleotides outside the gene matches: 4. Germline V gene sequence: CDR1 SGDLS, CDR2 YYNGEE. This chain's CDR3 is CASSVDHGGAYEQYF. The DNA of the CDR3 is TGTGCCAGCAGCGTAGACCACGGGGGGGCCTACGAGCAGTACTTC.

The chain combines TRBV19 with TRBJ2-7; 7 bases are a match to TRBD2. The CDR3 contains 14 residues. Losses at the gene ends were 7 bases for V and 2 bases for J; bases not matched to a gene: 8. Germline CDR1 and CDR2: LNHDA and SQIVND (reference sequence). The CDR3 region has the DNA TGTGCCAGTAACCCAAGGGGAGGGGCCTACGAGCAGTACTTC. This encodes CASNPRGGAYEQYF.

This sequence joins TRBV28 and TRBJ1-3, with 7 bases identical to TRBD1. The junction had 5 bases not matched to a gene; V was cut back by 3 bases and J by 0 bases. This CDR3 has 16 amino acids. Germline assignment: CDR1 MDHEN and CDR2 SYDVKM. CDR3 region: CASSFPGQYSGNTIYF. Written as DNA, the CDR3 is TGTGCCAGCAGTTTCCCGGGACAGTACTCTGGAAACACCATATATTTT.

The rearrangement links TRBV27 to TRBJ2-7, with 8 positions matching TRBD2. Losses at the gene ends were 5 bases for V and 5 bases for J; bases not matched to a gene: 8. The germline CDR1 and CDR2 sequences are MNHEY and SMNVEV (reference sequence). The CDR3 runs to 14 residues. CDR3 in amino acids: CASSALSGNHEQYF. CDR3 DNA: TGTGCCAGCAGTGCACTTAGCGGGAACCACGAGCAGTACTTC.

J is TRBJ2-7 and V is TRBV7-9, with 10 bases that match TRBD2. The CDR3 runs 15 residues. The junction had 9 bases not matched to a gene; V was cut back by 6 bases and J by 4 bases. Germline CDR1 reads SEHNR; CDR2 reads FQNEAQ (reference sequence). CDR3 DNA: TGTGCCAGCAGTTCTCCTAGCGGGAGAGGTTACGAGCAGTACTTC. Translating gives CASSSPSGRGYEQYF.

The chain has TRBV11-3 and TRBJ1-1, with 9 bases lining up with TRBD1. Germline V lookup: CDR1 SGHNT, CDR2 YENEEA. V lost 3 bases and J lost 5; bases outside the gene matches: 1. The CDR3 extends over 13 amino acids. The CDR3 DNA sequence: TGTGCCAGCAGCTTGGGACAGGGAACTGAAGCTTTCTTT. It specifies CASSLGQGTEAFF.

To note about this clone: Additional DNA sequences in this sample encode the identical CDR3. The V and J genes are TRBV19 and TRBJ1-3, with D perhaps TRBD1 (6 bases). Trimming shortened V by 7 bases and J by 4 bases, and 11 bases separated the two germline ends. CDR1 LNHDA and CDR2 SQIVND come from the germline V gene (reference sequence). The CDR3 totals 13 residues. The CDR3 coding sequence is TGTGCCAGTAACAGGGACCCGGGAAACACCATATATTTT. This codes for CASNRDPGNTIYF.

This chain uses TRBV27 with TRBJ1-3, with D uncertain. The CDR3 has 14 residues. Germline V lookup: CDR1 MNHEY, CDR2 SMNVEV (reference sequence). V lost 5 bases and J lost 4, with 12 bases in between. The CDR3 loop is CASSPTTPGNTIYF. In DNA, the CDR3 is TGTGCCAGCAGTCCGACCACCCCGGGAAACACCATATATTTT.

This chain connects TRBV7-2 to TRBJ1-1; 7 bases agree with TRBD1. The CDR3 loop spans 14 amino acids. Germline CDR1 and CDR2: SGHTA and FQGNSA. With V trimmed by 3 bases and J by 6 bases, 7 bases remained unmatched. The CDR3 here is CASSFGQARSEAFF. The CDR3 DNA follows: TGTGCCAGCAGCTTTGGACAGGCCCGTTCTGAAGCTTTCTTT.

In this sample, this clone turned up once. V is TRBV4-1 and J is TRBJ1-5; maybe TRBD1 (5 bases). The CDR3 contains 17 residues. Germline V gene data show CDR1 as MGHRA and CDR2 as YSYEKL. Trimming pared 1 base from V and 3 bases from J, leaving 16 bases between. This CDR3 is CASSQVLTQGNNQPQHF. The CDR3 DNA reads TGCGCCAGCAGCCAAGTGTTAACGCAGGGAAACAATCAGCCCCAGCATTTT.

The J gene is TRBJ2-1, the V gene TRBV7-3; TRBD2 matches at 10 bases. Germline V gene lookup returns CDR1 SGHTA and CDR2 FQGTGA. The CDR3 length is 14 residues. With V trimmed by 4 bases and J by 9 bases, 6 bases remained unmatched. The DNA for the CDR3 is TGTGCCAGCAGCTCTCTAGCGGGAGCCACTGAGCAGTTCTTC. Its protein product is CASSSLAGATEQFF.

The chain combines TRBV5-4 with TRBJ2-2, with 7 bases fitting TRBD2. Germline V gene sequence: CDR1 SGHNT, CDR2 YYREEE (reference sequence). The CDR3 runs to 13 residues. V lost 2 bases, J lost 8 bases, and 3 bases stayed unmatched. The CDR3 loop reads CASSLLALGELFF. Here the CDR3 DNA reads TGTGCCAGCAGCTTACTAGCGTTGGGGGAGCTGTTTTTT.

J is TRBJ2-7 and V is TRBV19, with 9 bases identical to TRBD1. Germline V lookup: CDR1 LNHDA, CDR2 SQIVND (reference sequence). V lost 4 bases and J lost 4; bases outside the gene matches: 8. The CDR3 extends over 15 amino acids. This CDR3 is CASSTPTGQGYEQYF. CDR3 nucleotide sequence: TGTGCCAGTAGTACGCCCACGGGACAGGGTTACGAGCAGTACTTC.

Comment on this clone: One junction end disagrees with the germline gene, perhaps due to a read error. CDR3 loop: CASSLGSDNEQFF. CDR3 DNA sequence: TGTGCTAGCAGCTTGGGTTCAGACAATGAGCAGTTCTTC. The rearrangement joins TRBV7-7 to TRBJ2-1; D gene uncertain. Germline V gene sequence: CDR1 SSHAT, CDR2 FNYEAQ (reference sequence). This CDR3 is 13 amino acids long. Combining the CDR3 with reference TRBV7-7 and TRBJ2-1 gives the whole variable domain GAGVSQSPRYKVTKRGQDVTLRCDPISSHATLYWYQQALGQGPEFLTYFNYEAQPDKSGLPSDRFSAERPEGSISTLTIQRTEQRDSAMYRCASSLGSDNEQFFGPGTRLTVL.

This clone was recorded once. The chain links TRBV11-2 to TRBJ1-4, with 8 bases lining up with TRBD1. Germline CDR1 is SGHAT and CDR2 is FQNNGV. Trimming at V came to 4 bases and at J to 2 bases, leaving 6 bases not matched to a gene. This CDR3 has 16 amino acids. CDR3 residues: CASSSIRQGTNEKLFF. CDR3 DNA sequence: TGTGCCAGCAGCTCGATAAGACAGGGGACTAATGAAAAACTGTTTTTT.

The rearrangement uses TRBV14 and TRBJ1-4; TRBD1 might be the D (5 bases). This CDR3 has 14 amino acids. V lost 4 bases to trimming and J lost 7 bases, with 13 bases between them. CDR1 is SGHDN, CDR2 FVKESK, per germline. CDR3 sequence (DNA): TGTGCCAGCAGCCTAGCGGGGCGAACTGAAAAACTGTTTTTT. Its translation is CASSLAGRTEKLFF.